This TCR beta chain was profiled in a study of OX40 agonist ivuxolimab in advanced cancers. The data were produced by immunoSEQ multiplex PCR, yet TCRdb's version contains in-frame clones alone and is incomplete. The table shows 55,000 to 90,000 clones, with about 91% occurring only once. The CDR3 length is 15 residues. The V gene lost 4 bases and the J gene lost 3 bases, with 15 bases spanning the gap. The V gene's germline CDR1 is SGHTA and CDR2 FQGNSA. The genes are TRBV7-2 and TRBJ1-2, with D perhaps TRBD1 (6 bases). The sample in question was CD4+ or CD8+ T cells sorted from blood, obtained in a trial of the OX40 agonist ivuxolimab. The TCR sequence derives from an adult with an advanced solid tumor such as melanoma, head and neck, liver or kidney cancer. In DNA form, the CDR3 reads TGTGCCAGCAGCTCGAGGGAGGGGGGTGACTATGGCTACACCTTC. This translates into CASSSREGGDYGYTF. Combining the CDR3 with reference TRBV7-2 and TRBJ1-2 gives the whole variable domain GAGVSQSPSNKVTEKGKDVELRCDPISGHTALYWYRQSLGQGLEFLIYFQGNSAPDKSGLPSDRFSAERTGGSVSTLTIQRTQQEDSAVYLCASSSREGGDYGYTFGSGTRLTVV.